Reported below is one TCR beta chain. The antigen is undetermined. The CDR3 has 13 amino acids. Germline V gene lookup returns CDR1 MNHNS and CDR2 SASEGT. Trimming left V 6 bases short and J 3 bases short, with 11 bases between. This sample was included in a study of T-cell reconstitution after alpha-beta-depleted transplantation in children. Study conclusions and caveats: From surviving recipient T cells and thymic progenitors came the high day-60 TCRbeta diversity observed in some patients. Hyperexpanded clones declined; after one year, newly produced T cells mostly supplied diversity. Reports say that about two months after transplant, the alpha-beta T cells came out of several hundred graft clones that had expanded.

Unique molecular identifiers were incorporated during preparation of the TCRbeta library. TCRdb recomputed calls from the PCR reads with MiXCR, one row per CDR3 protein. The table has about 290,000 distinct CDR3 sequences, nearly 8% seen once. The specimen comprised peripheral blood, sampled 360 days after TCRalphabeta/CD19-depleted stem cell transplant. The chain is built from TRBV6-1 and TRBJ1-2; D not resolved. The source of this sequence is a female patient aged 2 to 10 who had a stem cell transplant for Fanconi anemia, so the T cells may come from the graft donor. The CDR3 sequence: CASRPDTYYGYTF. The CDR3 DNA follows: TGTGCCAGCAGACCAGACACTTACTATGGCTACACCTTC.